The 19 T cell receptor beta chains below all came from one sample that was sequenced in a study of blood T cell repertoires in COVID-19. Method: immunoSEQ multiplex PCR; TCRdb's copy keeps in-frame clones and lacks some. Among 250,000 or so clones listed, roughly nine tenths were seen once. Specimen: PBMCs or T cells enriched from blood (not recorded which). These receptors were obtained from a human donor in a cohort exposed to, infected with or recovered from COVID-19 (not recorded which). The donor label of this sample is uncertain.

Concerning this clone itself: The junction and the germline gene differ at one end; a read error may be behind it. The DNA of the CDR3 is TGTGCCAGCAGTTACTCTACGGGACAAACTTTT. Its translation is CASSYSTGQTF. The J gene is TRBJ1-4, the V gene TRBV6-5, with a tentative D call TRBD1 (6 bases). The CDR3 loop spans 11 amino acids. Germline CDR1 is MNHEY and CDR2 is SVGAGI.

This chain connects TRBV7-9 to TRBJ1-5; weak D call: TRBD1 (6 bases). V shed 3 bases and J shed 4 bases, with 7 bases lying between them. This CDR3 is 13 amino acids long. Germline lookup yields CDR1 SEHNR and CDR2 FQNEAQ (reference sequence). CDR3 amino acids: CASSFQGNQPQHF. In DNA, the CDR3 is TGTGCCAGCAGCTTTCAGGGGAATCAGCCCCAGCATTTT.

This sequence joins TRBV3-1 (or the pseudogene TRBV3-2) and TRBJ1-3; D is uncertain. V was pared by 0 bases and J by 3 bases, with 12 bases between. The CDR3 covers 16 residues. CDR1 is LGHDT, CDR2 YNNKEL, per germline (reference sequence). CDR3 bases: TGTGCCAGCAGCCAAGATCGATGGCCAATTGGAAACACCATATATTTT. Protein: CASSQDRWPIGNTIYF.

The chain has TRBV5-1 and TRBJ1-6, with D possibly matching TRBD1 (5 bases). CDR3 length: 16 amino acids. CDR1 SGHRS and CDR2 YFSETQ come from the germline V gene. With 0 bases removed from V and 2 bases from J, the gap between germline ends came to 9 bases. The CDR3 is CASSLGGGAYNSPLHF. The CDR3 DNA is TGCGCCAGCAGCTTGGGCGGGGGGGCCTATAATTCACCCCTCCACTTT.

The rearrangement uses TRBV20-1 and TRBJ2-7, with unresolved D. V dropped 7 bases and J dropped 4 bases, with 11 bases sitting between them. CDR1 and CDR2 from the germline V gene are DFQATT and SNEGSKA (reference sequence). This CDR3 region has 11 residues. The CDR3 loop reads CSGRRAYEQYF. The CDR3 DNA follows: TGCAGTGGAAGACGAGCGTACGAGCAGTACTTC.

The chain recombines TRBV5-3 with TRBJ1-2, with D uncertain. TRBV5-3 is designated an ORF whose function remains uncertain. V was pared by 9 bases and J by 4 bases, with 16 bases between. CDR3 length equals 13 residues. The CDR3 nucleotides are TGTGCCATACGTTTAAGAGATTTCTATGGCTACACCTTC. It codes for CAIRLRDFYGYTF.

DNA of the CDR3: TGTGCCACCAGTGATTCAAGGGGATCTTACAATGAGCAGTTCTTC. Protein: CATSDSRGSYNEQFF. V and J are TRBV24-1 and TRBJ2-1, with TRBD1 as a possible D gene (5 bases). Germline CDR1 reads KGHDR; CDR2 reads SFDVKD. The CDR3 loop spans 15 amino acids. Trimming cost V 2 bases and J 4 bases, with 11 bases left between them.

This chain's CDR3 is CASTEKYRGEKLFF. CDR3 sequence (DNA): TGTGCCAGCACCGAAAAGTACCGGGGAGAAAAACTGTTTTTT. V usage is TRBV7-2 and J usage is TRBJ1-4; D call uncertain. The germline gives CDR1 SGHTA, CDR2 FQGNSA. The V end was cut by 7 bases, the J end by 8 bases, with 17 bases between. The CDR3 has 14 residues.

The chain links TRBV5-4 to TRBJ2-3; 13 bases fit TRBD2. V was clipped by 2 bases and J by 6 bases; unmatched bases: 6. This CDR3 is built from 16 residues. Germline V gene lookup returns CDR1 SGHNT and CDR2 YYREEE (reference sequence). The CDR3: CASSFRPGLAGDTQYF. CDR3 DNA: TGTGCCAGCAGCTTCAGACCGGGACTAGCGGGGGATACGCAGTATTTT. Full variable domain (rest looked up from reference TRBV5-4 and TRBJ2-3): ETGVTQSPTHLIKTRGQQVTLRCSSQSGHNTVSWYQQALGQGPQFIFQYYREEENGRGNFPPRFSGLQFPNYSSELNVNALELDDSALYLCASSFRPGLAGDTQYFGPGTRLTVL.

V gene TRBV28 combines with J gene TRBJ1-1; no clear D gene. This CDR3 region has 14 residues. V gave up 4 bases and J gave up 4 bases, with 13 bases separating them. Germline CDR1 is MDHEN and CDR2 is SYDVKM. CDR3 bases: TGTGCCAGCAGTTCGCCTGGAGTCTCCACTGAAGCTTTCTTT. It is translated as CASSSPGVSTEAFF.

This chain joins TRBV27 and TRBJ2-7; 9 bases are a match to TRBD1. This CDR3 comprises 15 residues. J lost 6 bases, V lost 5 bases, and 11 bases had no gene match. Germline loops: CDR1 MNHEY, CDR2 SMNVEV (reference sequence). The DNA for the CDR3 is TGTGCCAGCAGTCTGCCGGGACAGGGAAGGACCGAGCAGTACTTC. This gives the protein CASSLPGQGRTEQYF.

The chain employs TRBV4-3 and TRBJ1-2, with D possibly matching TRBD1 (5 bases). Germline V gene lookup returns CDR1 LGHNA and CDR2 YSLEER. The CDR3 has 15 residues. With 0 bases removed from V and 4 bases from J, the gap between germline ends came to 12 bases. CDR3 protein: CASSQDRGTSYGYTF. The CDR3 DNA is TGCGCCAGCAGCCAAGATCGCGGGACCTCCTATGGCTACACCTTC.

The genes are TRBV16 and TRBJ1-2, with unresolved D. Per germline, CDR1 KGHSY and CDR2 FQNENV. The CDR3 sequence is 15 residues long. V was trimmed by 2 bases and J by 3 bases, leaving 13 bases between them. The CDR3 loop reads CASSQEGFEHYGYTF. The CDR3 nucleotides are TGTGCCAGCAGCCAAGAGGGTTTCGAGCACTATGGCTACACCTTC.

V and J are TRBV5-6 and TRBJ1-2; D may be TRBD1 (5 bases). The V end lost 4 bases, the J end lost 4 bases, and 11 bases lay between the germline ends. The V gene's germline CDR1 is SGHDT and CDR2 YYEEEE. The CDR3 loop spans 13 amino acids. The CDR3 spells CASSTGLSYGYTF. CDR3 DNA: TGTGCCAGCAGCACGGGACTTTCCTATGGCTACACCTTC.

The chain is built from TRBV2 and TRBJ1-1; D call uncertain. V was clipped by 4 bases and J by 3 bases, with 9 bases between them. From germline, CDR1 is SNHLY and CDR2 FYNNEI. This CDR3 has 13 amino acids. The CDR3 nucleotides are TGTGCCAGCAGTGGTTACCGGGACACTGAAGCTTTCTTT. Its protein is CASSGYRDTEAFF.

This sequence joins TRBV29-1 and TRBJ2-1; 9 bases fit TRBD1. Trimming at V came to 7 bases and at J to 6 bases, leaving 7 bases not matched to a gene. Per the germline V gene, CDR1 is SQVTM and CDR2 is ANQGSEA. The CDR3 has 13 amino acids. The CDR3 protein is CSARTGVGNEQFF. CDR3 DNA sequence: TGCAGCGCACGGACAGGGGTGGGCAATGAGCAGTTCTTC.

Here the CDR3 reads CASSQVTSGAEQYF. The DNA for the CDR3 is TGTGCCAGCAGCCAAGTTACGTCAGGGGCCGAGCAGTACTTC. The chain uses TRBV3-1 (or the pseudogene TRBV3-2) and TRBJ2-7, with D perhaps matching TRBD1 (6 bases). Trimming shortened V by 1 base and J by 6 bases, and 13 bases separated the two germline ends. This CDR3 comprises 14 residues. Germline-derived CDR1 and CDR2 are LGHDT and YNNKEL (reference sequence).

The chain couples TRBV6-5 to TRBJ1-1, with TRBD1 matching 10 bases. This CDR3 contains 16 residues. Germline V lookup: CDR1 MNHEY, CDR2 SVGAGI. V lost 2 bases, J lost 4 bases, and 7 bases stayed unmatched. The CDR3 DNA is TGTGCCAGCAGTTACGGCGACAGGGGGCCGGGCACTGAAGCTTTCTTT. Its translation: CASSYGDRGPGTEAFF.

The chain uses TRBV6-2 or TRBV6-3 and TRBJ1-1; D might be TRBD1 (5 bases). In germline, CDR1 is MNHEY, CDR2 SVGEGT. Trimming took off 2 bases at V and 11 bases at J, with 15 bases between the two ends. The CDR3 is 13 residues long. CDR3 nucleotide sequence: TGTGCCAGCAGTTACGGTCTGGCCTCAGGGGCTTTCTTT. Translation: CASSYGLASGAFF.